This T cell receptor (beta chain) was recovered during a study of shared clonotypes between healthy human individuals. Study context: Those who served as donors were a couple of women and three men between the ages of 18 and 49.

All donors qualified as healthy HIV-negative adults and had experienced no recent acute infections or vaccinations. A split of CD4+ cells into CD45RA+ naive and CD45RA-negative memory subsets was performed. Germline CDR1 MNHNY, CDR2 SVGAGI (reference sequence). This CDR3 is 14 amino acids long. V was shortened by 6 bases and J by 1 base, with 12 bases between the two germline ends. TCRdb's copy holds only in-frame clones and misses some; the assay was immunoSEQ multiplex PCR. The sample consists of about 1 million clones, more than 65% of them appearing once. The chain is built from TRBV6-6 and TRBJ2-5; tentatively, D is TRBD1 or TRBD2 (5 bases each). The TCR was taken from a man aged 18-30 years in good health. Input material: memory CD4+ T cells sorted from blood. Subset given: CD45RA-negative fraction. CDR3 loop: CASSPGLSQETQYF. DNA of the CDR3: TGTGCCAGCAGCCCGGGGCTTAGCCAAGAGACCCAGTACTTC.